Listed here are 32 T cell receptor beta chains from one sample, sequenced in a study of blood T cell repertoires in COVID-19. The method was immunoSEQ multiplex PCR; TCRdb's version includes in-frame clones alone and lacks a portion of them. The table has about 360,000 clones, more than 75% seen once. Input material: peripheral blood. These receptors all come from a human donor in a cohort sampled during active COVID-19.

The V and J genes are TRBV7-6 and TRBJ2-1, with a tentative D call TRBD1 (6 bases). The germline gives CDR1 SGHVS, CDR2 FNYEAQ. The CDR3 covers 15 residues. V lost 4 bases and J 0 bases, leaving 10 bases between the germline ends. DNA of the CDR3: TGTGCCAGCAGCTCGGACAGTACCTCCTACAATGAGCAGTTCTTC. Translation: CASSSDSTSYNEQFF.

This clone showed up just a few times. The chain employs TRBV10-3 and TRBJ1-4, with TRBD1 as a possible D gene (6 bases). CDR1 ENHRY and CDR2 SYGVKD come from the germline V gene. This CDR3 spans 15 amino acids. The V and J ends lost 2 bases and 7 bases respectively, with 14 bases between them. The CDR3 DNA sequence: TGTGCCATCAGTGAGATGGCAGGGGCGGGTGAAAAACTGTTTTTT. It yields the protein CAISEMAGAGEKLFF.

The V call is TRBV18, the J call TRBJ1-3; D gene uncertain. The germline V gene has CDR1 KGHSH and CDR2 LQKENI. CDR3 length equals 13 residues. Trimming left V 2 bases short and J 2 bases short, with 4 bases between. CDR3 sequence: CASSPSAGNTIYF. The CDR3 nucleotides are TGTGCCAGCTCACCATCCGCTGGAAACACCATATATTTT.

The chain uses TRBV5-1 and TRBJ2-1; D is possibly TRBD2 (5 bases). This CDR3 comprises 15 residues. Germline values: CDR1 SGHRS, CDR2 YFSETQ. V lost 0 bases, J lost 0 bases, and 7 bases lay in between. CDR3 bases: TGCGCCAGCAGCTTGGTAGCGCTCTCCTACAATGAGCAGTTCTTC. Translated: CASSLVALSYNEQFF.

V and J are TRBV6-5 and TRBJ1-6; D gene unclear. CDR3 length equals 13 residues. Per the germline V gene, CDR1 is MNHEY and CDR2 is SVGAGI. Trimming pared 5 bases from V and 5 bases from J, leaving 7 bases between. CDR3 DNA: TGTGCCAGCAGTCAGTTGGATAATTCACCCCTCCACTTT. Its protein product is CASSQLDNSPLHF.

The chain carries TRBV7-9 and TRBJ1-6; D might be TRBD1 (6 bases). This CDR3 has 14 amino acids. Trimming left V 2 bases short and J 4 bases short, with 6 bases between. Germline CDR1 and CDR2: SEHNR and FQNEAQ (reference sequence). CDR3 amino acids: CASSLQGYNSPLHF. The CDR3 bases are TGTGCCAGCAGCTTACAGGGGTATAATTCACCCCTCCACTTT.

This chain links TRBV3-1 (or the pseudogene TRBV3-2) with TRBJ2-3; TRBD2 aligns across 7 bases. V shed 0 bases and J 0 bases; nucleotides not matched to a gene: 15. CDR3 length: 20 amino acids. Germline values: CDR1 LGHDT, CDR2 YNNKEL (reference sequence). This chain's CDR3 is CASSQDGGRAYESSTDTQYF. CDR3 nucleotides: TGTGCCAGCAGCCAAGACGGAGGGAGGGCCTACGAATCTAGCACAGATACGCAGTATTTT.

The chain has TRBV4-2 and TRBJ2-3; 10 bases line up with TRBD2. Germline V lookup: CDR1 LGHNA, CDR2 YNFKEQ. Trimming at V came to 2 bases and at J to 1 base, leaving 3 bases not matched to a gene. The CDR3 contains 16 residues. DNA for the CDR3: TGTGCCAGCAGCCAACGGCTAGCGGGGGGCACAGATACGCAGTATTTT. Translating it yields CASSQRLAGGTDTQYF.

The chain is built from TRBV20-1 and TRBJ2-1; the match to TRBD2 covers 9 bases. The germline V gene has CDR1 DFQATT and CDR2 SNEGSKA (reference sequence). J gave up 8 bases and V 3 bases, and 11 bases lay outside the gene matches. CDR3 length: 15 amino acids. The CDR3 nucleotides read TGCAGTGCTAGTTCCTTAGCGGGGGCCTGGGATGAGCAGTTCTTC. Residues: CSASSLAGAWDEQFF.

This clone was observed a single time. The chain couples TRBV27 to TRBJ2-7, with D maybe TRBD1 (5 bases). The CDR3 spans 14 residues. Germline loops: CDR1 MNHEY, CDR2 SMNVEV (reference sequence). V was cut by 6 bases and J by 3 bases, with 15 bases left in between. DNA of the CDR3: TGTGCCAGCAGCTTAAGGGGCAAGGTCTACGAGCAGTACTTC. This encodes CASSLRGKVYEQYF.

The rearrangement links TRBV5-5 to TRBJ2-5; 7 bases agree with TRBD1. Germline CDR1 and CDR2: SGHKS and YYEKEE (reference sequence). CDR3 length equals 14 residues. V trimming: 4 bases; J trimming: 5 bases; junction bases outside the gene matches: 8. CDR3 region: CASSPGQAWETQYF. CDR3 nucleotide sequence: TGTGCCAGCAGCCCCGGACAGGCCTGGGAGACCCAGTACTTC.

In nucleotides, the CDR3 is TGTGCCAGCAGGAACATGGGCTTTTATGGCTACACCTTC. Encoded protein: CASRNMGFYGYTF. This sequence joins TRBV6-5 and TRBJ1-2; D is uncertain. Trimming stripped 6 bases from V and 5 bases from J, with 13 bases between. The CDR3 loop spans 13 amino acids. Germline assignment: CDR1 MNHEY and CDR2 SVGAGI.

This chain connects TRBV2 to TRBJ2-3; TRBD2 aligns across 8 bases. CDR1 is SNHLY and CDR2 is FYNNEI in the germline V gene. This CDR3 comprises 13 residues. V shed 8 bases, J shed 5 bases, and the junction held 6 bases outside the gene matches. CDR3 nucleotides: TGTGCCAGCTGCGGGGGGCGTGGAGATACGCAGTATTTT. This translates into CASCGGRGDTQYF.

The V gene is TRBV11-3, the J gene TRBJ1-1; 9 bases align to TRBD1. Germline V lookup: CDR1 SGHNT, CDR2 YENEEA. The junction had 8 bases not matched to a gene; V was cut back by 5 bases and J by 1 base. This CDR3 is 16 amino acids long. DNA of the CDR3: TGTGCCAGCAGCCTCGGACAGGGGAGGGGGAACACTGAAGCTTTCTTT. It encodes CASSLGQGRGNTEAFF.

The rearrangement joins TRBV29-1 to TRBJ1-5; perhaps TRBD1 as D (6 bases). The V end was cut by 4 bases, the J end by 3 bases, with 16 bases between. Germline V gene lookup returns CDR1 SQVTM and CDR2 ANQGSEA. The CDR3 extends over 15 amino acids. The CDR3 region is CSVAEGGGANQPQHF. The DNA of the CDR3 is TGCAGCGTTGCGGAGGGCGGGGGGGCCAATCAGCCCCAGCATTTT.

The chain has TRBV25-1 and TRBJ2-7; weak D call: TRBD1 (6 bases). Germline CDR1 MGHDK, CDR2 SYGVNS. The CDR3 covers 14 residues. Trimming removed 3 bases from V and 7 bases from J, with 16 bases in between. In DNA, the CDR3 is TGTGCCAGCAGTGACCCGACAGGAGCTGGGGAGCAGTACTTC. This gives the protein CASSDPTGAGEQYF.

The chain uses TRBV20-1 and TRBJ2-1; TRBD2 agrees at 8 bases. From germline, CDR1 is DFQATT and CDR2 SNEGSKA (reference sequence). The CDR3 totals 16 residues. Trimming at V came to 3 bases and at J to 3 bases, leaving 10 bases not matched to a gene. CDR3 nucleotide sequence: TGCAGTGCTAGTGGGGACGAGGGACTAGTCTACAATGAGCAGTTCTTC. Translating gives CSASGDEGLVYNEQFF.

The gene calls are TRBV6-5 and TRBJ2-2, with TRBD2 matching 12 bases. In germline, CDR1 is MNHEY, CDR2 SVGAGI. CDR3 length: 14 amino acids. V was pared by 7 bases and J by 6 bases, with 3 bases of the junction left unmatched. The CDR3 nucleotides are TGTGCCAGCACCCTAGCGGGAGGGTCCGGGGAGCTGTTTTTT. The encoded protein is CASTLAGGSGELFF.

The J gene is TRBJ1-5, the V gene TRBV7-5; TRBD1 reflects the table's D call only, with no check against the DNA. TRBV7-5 is reported as a pseudogene. This CDR3 has 15 amino acids. The DNA for the CDR3 is TGTGCCAGAAGCCGGCCCCACAGGAACAATCAGCCCCAGCATTTT. Residues: CARSRPHRNNQPQHF.

This clone appeared a single time. The chain has TRBV29-1 and TRBJ2-2, with a tentative D call TRBD1 (6 bases). V was pared by 8 bases and J by 7 bases, with 11 bases between. The length of the CDR3 is 11 residues. Germline CDR1 is SQVTM and CDR2 is ANQGSEA. This CDR3 reads CSTSDSGELFF. CDR3 DNA: TGCAGCACCTCGGACAGCGGGGAGCTGTTTTTT.

V and J are TRBV7-3 and TRBJ2-2, with D possibly TRBD1 on 6 matching bases. The CDR3 is 19 amino acids. Trimming shortened V by 4 bases and J by 0 bases, and 21 bases separated the two germline ends. Germline V gene lookup returns CDR1 SGHTA and CDR2 FQGTGA. This chain's CDR3 is CASSSITQFGQSNTGELFF. DNA of the CDR3: TGTGCCAGCAGCTCAATTACCCAATTTGGACAGTCGAACACCGGGGAGCTGTTTTTT.

The chain employs TRBV7-5 and TRBJ1-1; TRBD1, the D gene given by the table, was not confirmed from the DNA. TRBV7-5 is annotated as a pseudogene. The CDR3 covers 13 residues. CDR3: CARSSWTTTEAFF. CDR3 nucleotide sequence: TGTGCCAGAAGCTCGTGGACAACAACTGAAGCTTTCTTT.

V gene TRBV19 combines with J gene TRBJ2-3; possible D gene TRBD2, 6 bases. V was shortened by 7 bases and J by 7 bases, with 21 bases between the two germline ends. Germline V lookup: CDR1 LNHDA, CDR2 SQIVND (reference sequence). This CDR3 spans 15 amino acids. DNA of the CDR3: TGTGCCAGTACTCTAAAGGCGGGGACGACGCATACGCAGTATTTT. Amino acids: CASTLKAGTTHTQYF.

This clone has just one count. The chain combines TRBV6-5 with TRBJ1-3; D is possibly TRBD1 (6 bases). Germline loops: CDR1 MNHEY, CDR2 SVGAGI. The CDR3 sequence is 15 residues long. Trimming took 5 bases from V and 0 from J, leaving 11 bases between them. CDR3 coding DNA: TGTGCCAGCAGTAACCGGGACAACTCTGGAAACACCATATATTTT. Amino acids: CASSNRDNSGNTIYF.

The chain is built from TRBV30 and TRBJ2-5; the match to TRBD2 covers 10 bases. J gave up 4 bases and V 1 base, and 3 bases lay outside the gene matches. The CDR3 totals 14 residues. Germline values: CDR1 GTSNPN, CDR2 SVGIG (reference sequence). Here the CDR3 DNA reads TGTGCCTGGAGTGACGGACTAGCGGTAGAGACCCAGTACTTC. Protein: CAWSDGLAVETQYF.

This clone has just one count. The chain combines TRBV5-1 with TRBJ1-1; perhaps TRBD1 as D (5 bases). The CDR3 runs 15 residues. Between the trimmed V and J ends, which lost 4 bases and 1 base, there was a span of 14 bases. Germline lookup yields CDR1 SGHRS and CDR2 YFSETQ. CDR3 bases: TGCGCCAGCAGCGCCGAGCCGGGGGGGAACACTGAAGCTTTCTTT. Protein: CASSAEPGGNTEAFF.

The rearrangement uses TRBV11-2 and TRBJ2-2, with 7 bases that match TRBD1. This CDR3 contains 13 residues. The V gene's germline CDR1 is SGHAT and CDR2 FQNNGV. V trimming: 5 bases; J trimming: 5 bases; junction bases outside the gene matches: 2. The CDR3 protein is CASSARGTGELFF. The CDR3 DNA is TGTGCCAGCAGCGCCAGGGGGACCGGGGAGCTGTTTTTT.

The chain uses TRBV28 and TRBJ2-1; D might be TRBD2 (5 bases). Trimming stripped 6 bases from V and 0 bases from J, with 18 bases between. Germline lookup yields CDR1 MDHEN and CDR2 SYDVKM. The CDR3 consists of 17 residues. This CDR3 is CASRSNRGWGSYNEQFF. The CDR3 nucleotides are TGTGCCAGCAGATCAAACCGAGGGTGGGGCTCCTACAATGAGCAGTTCTTC.

This chain uses TRBV5-1 with TRBJ1-6; TRBD1 matches 11 bases. V trimming: 4 bases; J trimming: 5 bases; junction bases outside the gene matches: 2. CDR3 length: 15 residues. Looked up from germline, CDR1 is SGHRS and CDR2 is YFSETQ. The CDR3 is CASSRGQGDNSPLHF. The CDR3 DNA reads TGCGCCAGCAGCAGGGGACAGGGGGATAATTCACCCCTCCACTTT.

V is TRBV19 and J is TRBJ1-1; TRBD1 agrees at 7 bases. V lost 3 bases to trimming and J lost 4 bases; unmatched junction nucleotides: 5. CDR3 length: 14 amino acids. The germline CDR1 and CDR2 sequences are LNHDA and SQIVND (reference sequence). CDR3 DNA sequence: TGTGCCAGTAGTATGAGGAACAGGGGCACTGAAGCTTTCTTT. It specifies CASSMRNRGTEAFF.

V gene TRBV20-1 combines with J gene TRBJ2-1, with 9 bases identical to TRBD2. The germline V gene has CDR1 DFQATT and CDR2 SNEGSKA (reference sequence). V lost 3 bases and J lost 7; bases outside the gene matches: 7. This CDR3 comprises 14 residues. The CDR3 DNA reads as TGCAGTGCTAGTGACGGGACTAGCCTGAATGAGCAGTTCTTC. Translated: CSASDGTSLNEQFF.

This sequence joins TRBV6-6 and TRBJ2-3; 9 bases match TRBD2. Germline CDR1 and CDR2: MNHNY and SVGAGI (reference sequence). This CDR3 is built from 14 residues. Trimming cost V 2 bases and J 5 bases; bases outside gene matches: 2. The CDR3 nucleotides read TGTGCCAGCAGTTACGCGGGGGGGCAAGATACGCAGTATTTT. Translated, it gives CASSYAGGQDTQYF.